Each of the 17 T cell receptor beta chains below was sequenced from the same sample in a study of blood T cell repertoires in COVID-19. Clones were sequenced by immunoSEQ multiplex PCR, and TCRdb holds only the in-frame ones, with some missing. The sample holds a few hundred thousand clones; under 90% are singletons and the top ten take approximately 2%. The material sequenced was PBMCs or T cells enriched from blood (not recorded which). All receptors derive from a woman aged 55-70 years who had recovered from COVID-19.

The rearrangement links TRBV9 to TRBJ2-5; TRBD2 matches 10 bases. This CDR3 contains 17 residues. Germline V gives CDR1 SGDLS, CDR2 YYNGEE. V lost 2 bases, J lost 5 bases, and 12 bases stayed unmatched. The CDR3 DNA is TGTGCCAGCAGCGTGGGGGCTAGCGGGAGAATGGGGGAGACCCAGTACTTC. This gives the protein CASSVGASGRMGETQYF.

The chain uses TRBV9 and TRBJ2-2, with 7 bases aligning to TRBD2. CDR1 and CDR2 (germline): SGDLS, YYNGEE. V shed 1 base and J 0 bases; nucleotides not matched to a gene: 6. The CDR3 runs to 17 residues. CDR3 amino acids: CASSVPTSSPNTGELFF. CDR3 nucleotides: TGTGCCAGCAGCGTACCGACTAGCAGCCCGAACACCGGGGAGCTGTTTTTT.

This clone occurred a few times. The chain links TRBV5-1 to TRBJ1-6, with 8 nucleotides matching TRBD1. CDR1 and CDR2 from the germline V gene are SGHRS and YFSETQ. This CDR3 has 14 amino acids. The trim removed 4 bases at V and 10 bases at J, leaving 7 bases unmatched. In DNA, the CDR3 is TGCGCCAGCAGCCCCGGGACAGGCTACTCACCCCTCCACTTT. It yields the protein CASSPGTGYSPLHF. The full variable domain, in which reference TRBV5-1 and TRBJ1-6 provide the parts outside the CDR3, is KAGVTQTPRYLIKTRGQQVTLSCSPISGHRSVSWYQQTPGQGLQFLFEYFSETQRNKGNFPGRFSGRQFSNSRSEMNVSTLELGDSALYLCASSPGTGYSPLHFGNGTRLTVT.

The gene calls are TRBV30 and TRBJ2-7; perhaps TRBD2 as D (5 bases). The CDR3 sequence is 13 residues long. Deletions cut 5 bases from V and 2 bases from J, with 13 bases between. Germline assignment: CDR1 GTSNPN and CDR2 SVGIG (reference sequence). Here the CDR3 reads CAWGSGLTYEQYF. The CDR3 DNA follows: TGTGCCTGGGGATCTGGACTGACCTACGAGCAGTACTTC.

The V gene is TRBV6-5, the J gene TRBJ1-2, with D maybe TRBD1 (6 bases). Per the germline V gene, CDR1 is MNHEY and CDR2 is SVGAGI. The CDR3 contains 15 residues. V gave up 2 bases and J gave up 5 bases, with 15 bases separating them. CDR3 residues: CASSYGVGQNYGYTF. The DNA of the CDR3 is TGTGCCAGCAGTTACGGGGTCGGACAGAATTATGGCTACACCTTC.

The CDR3 here is CASRLTHGEEKLFF. As DNA, the CDR3 is TGTGCCAGCAGGCTCACTCACGGGGAGGAAAAACTGTTTTTT. The rearrangement links TRBV2 to TRBJ1-4; D not resolved. From germline, CDR1 is SNHLY and CDR2 FYNNEI. The CDR3 runs to 14 residues. V was clipped by 6 bases and J by 8 bases, with 16 bases between them.

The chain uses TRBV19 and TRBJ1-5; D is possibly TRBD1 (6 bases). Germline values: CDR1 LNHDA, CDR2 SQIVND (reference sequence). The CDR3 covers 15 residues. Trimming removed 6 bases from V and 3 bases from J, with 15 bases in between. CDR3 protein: CASSPQGNLNQPQHF. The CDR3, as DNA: TGTGCCAGTAGCCCACAGGGCAATCTCAATCAGCCCCAGCATTTT.

CDR3 bases: TGTGCCAGCAGTTCCCCGGGGACAATAGGTCCTTACGAGCAGTACTTC. It yields the protein CASSSPGTIGPYEQYF. The chain recombines TRBV28 with TRBJ2-7; a weak D match, TRBD1 (6 bases). Germline assignment: CDR1 MDHEN and CDR2 SYDVKM. The germline V and J ends were trimmed by 4 bases and 4 bases, with 20 bases remaining between them. The CDR3 runs 16 residues.

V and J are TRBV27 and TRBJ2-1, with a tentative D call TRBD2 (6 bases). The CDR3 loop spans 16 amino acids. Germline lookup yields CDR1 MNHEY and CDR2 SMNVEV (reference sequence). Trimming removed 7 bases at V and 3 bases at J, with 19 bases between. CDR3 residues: CASKSAGTYNYNEQFF. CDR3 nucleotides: TGTGCCAGCAAGTCTGCGGGAACTTACAACTACAATGAGCAGTTCTTC.

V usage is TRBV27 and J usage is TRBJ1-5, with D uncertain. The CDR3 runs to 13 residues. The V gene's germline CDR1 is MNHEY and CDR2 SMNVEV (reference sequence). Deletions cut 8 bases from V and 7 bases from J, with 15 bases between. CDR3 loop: CASRQEVYQPQHF. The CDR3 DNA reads TGTGCCAGCCGCCAAGAGGTCTACCAGCCCCAGCATTTT.

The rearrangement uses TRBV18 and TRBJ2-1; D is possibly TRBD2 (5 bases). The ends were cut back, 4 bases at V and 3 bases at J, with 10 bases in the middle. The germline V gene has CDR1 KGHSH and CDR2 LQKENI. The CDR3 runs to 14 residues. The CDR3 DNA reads TGTGCCAGCTCACGGAGTAGCGACTACAATGAGCAGTTCTTC. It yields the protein CASSRSSDYNEQFF.

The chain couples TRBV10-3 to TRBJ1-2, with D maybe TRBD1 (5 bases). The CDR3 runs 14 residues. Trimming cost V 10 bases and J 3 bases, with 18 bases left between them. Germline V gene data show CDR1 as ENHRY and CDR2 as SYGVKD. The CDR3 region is CATKIGGVDYGYTF. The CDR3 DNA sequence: TGTGCCACCAAGATCGGGGGGGTAGACTATGGCTACACCTTC.

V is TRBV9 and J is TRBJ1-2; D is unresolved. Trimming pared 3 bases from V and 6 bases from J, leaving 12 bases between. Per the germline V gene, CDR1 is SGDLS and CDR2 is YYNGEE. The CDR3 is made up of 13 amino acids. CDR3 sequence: CASSGQAVDGYTF. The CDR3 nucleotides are TGTGCCAGCAGCGGTCAGGCAGTGGATGGCTACACCTTC.

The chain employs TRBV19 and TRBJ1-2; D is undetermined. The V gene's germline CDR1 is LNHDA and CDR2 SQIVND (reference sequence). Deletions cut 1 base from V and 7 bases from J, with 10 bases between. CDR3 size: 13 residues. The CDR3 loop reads CASSIATAGGYTF. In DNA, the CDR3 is TGTGCCAGTAGTATAGCAACAGCAGGTGGCTACACCTTC.

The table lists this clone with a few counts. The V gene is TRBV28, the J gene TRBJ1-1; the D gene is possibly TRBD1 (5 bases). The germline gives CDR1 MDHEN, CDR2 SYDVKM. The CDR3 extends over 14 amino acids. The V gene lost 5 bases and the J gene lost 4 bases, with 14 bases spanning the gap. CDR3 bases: TGTGCCAGCAGTAATAGCCTCCAGGGCACTGAAGCTTTCTTT. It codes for CASSNSLQGTEAFF.

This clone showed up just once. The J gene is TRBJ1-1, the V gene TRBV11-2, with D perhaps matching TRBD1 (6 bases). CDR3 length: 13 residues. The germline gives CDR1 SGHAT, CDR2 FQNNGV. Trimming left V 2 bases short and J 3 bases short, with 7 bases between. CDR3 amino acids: CASSLNRDTEAFF. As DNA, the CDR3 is TGTGCCAGCAGCTTAAACAGGGACACTGAAGCTTTCTTT.

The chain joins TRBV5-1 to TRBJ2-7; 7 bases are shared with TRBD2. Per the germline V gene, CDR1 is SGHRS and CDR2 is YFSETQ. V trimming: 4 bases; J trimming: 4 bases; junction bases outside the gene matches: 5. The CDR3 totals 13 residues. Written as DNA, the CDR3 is TGCGCCAGCAGCCCCGGGGGGAGGTACGAGCAGTACTTC. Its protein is CASSPGGRYEQYF.